This T cell receptor beta chain was sequenced in a study of blood T cell repertoires in COVID-19. Study information: Spain, Italy and the United States supplied samples that represented acute and convalescent COVID-19.

Study processing details: For nucleated cells, counts were estimated from reference gene primer amplification. TCRdb keeps only in-frame clones here, not all; method: immunoSEQ multiplex PCR. Clone size and the V and J calls come from that table; the DNA yielded D and trimming. The sample has roughly 200,000 clones; approximately 81% are singletons. Germline V gives CDR1 SGHTA, CDR2 FQGNSA. The CDR3 is 13 residues long. The V gene lost 1 base and the J gene lost 4 bases, with 6 bases spanning the gap. This clonotype originated in a woman of 80 years or more with acute or convalescent COVID-19. Sequencing input: peripheral blood. The chain has TRBV7-2 and TRBJ2-3; the D is unclear. The chain's CDR3 is CASSLVAADTQYF. The CDR3 DNA sequence: TGTGCCAGCAGCTTAGTGGCGGCAGATACGCAGTATTTT.